Listed below are T cell receptor beta chains from one sample, sequenced in a study of shared clonotypes between healthy human individuals. Produced via immunoSEQ multiplex PCR; TCRdb's table is partial and in-frame only. The table has 2 million to 2.5 million clones, 80% to 95% seen once. Sequencing input: naive CD4+ T cells from PBMCs. These receptors came from a man between 18 and 29 years old in good health. Some clones in this sample may be carry-over from other donors' samples. Both conserved end residues are part of each CDR3. Fields, in order: V gene, clone size, J gene, D gene, CDR3 DNA, CDR3 protein. D genes are given only for firm matches. Expanded clones are given a class, and other clones once, few, many or no size at all.

TRBV25-1	.	TRBJ2-7	TRBD1	TGTGCCAGCAGTCCCCGGACAGGGGGCTACGAGCAGTACTTC	CASSPRTGGYEQYF
TRBV6-1	.	TRBJ2-3	.	TGTGCCACTACCCGTACCGATACGCAGTATTTT	CATTRTDTQYF
TRBV11-2	.	TRBJ2-7	TRBD2	TGTGCCAGCAGCTTTCAGCGGGGCTCCTACGAGCAGTACTTC	CASSFQRGSYEQYF
TRBV5-4	.	TRBJ2-5	TRBD2	TGTGCCAGCAGCGCTGGGGGGGAGGAGACCCAGTACTTC	CASSAGGEETQYF
TRBV25-1	.	TRBJ1-2	.	TGTGCCAGCAGGGGCGTAAGTAACTATGGCTACACCTTC	CASRGVSNYGYTF
TRBV29-1	.	TRBJ2-5	.	TGCAGCGTTGATGGGGGTGTACAAGAGACCCAGTACTTC	CSVDGGVQETQYF
TRBV9	.	TRBJ2-1	.	TGTGCCAGCAGCTTGCAAGCGACAAATGAGCAGTTCTTC	CASSLQATNEQFF
TRBV11-2	.	TRBJ2-3	.	TGTGCCAGCAGCCGGGACATCGGCACAGGTACGCAGTATTTT	CASSRDIGTGTQYF
TRBV6-5	.	TRBJ2-7	.	TGTGCCAGCAGTTACTCCCCCGACAGCTCCTACGAGCAGTACTTC	CASSYSPDSSYEQYF
TRBV2	.	TRBJ2-2	.	TGTGCCAGCAACGCAGCGGGCACCGGGGAGCTGTTTTTT	CASNAAGTGELFF
TRBV10-3	.	TRBJ2-4	.	TGTGCCACCAACGGTGACAGAGACAAAAACATTCAGTACTTC	CATNGDRDKNIQYF
TRBV5-6	.	TRBJ2-6	.	TGTGCCAGCAATATAGACGGGCTCTCTGGGGCCAACGTCCTGACTTTC	CASNIDGLSGANVLTF
TRBV7-2	.	TRBJ2-7	TRBD1	TGTGCCAGCAGCCCCCGCAGGGGGCTACACGAGCAGTACTTC	CASSPRRGLHEQYF
TRBV30	.	TRBJ1-4	.	TGTGCCTGGAGTGTAGCTAGAGAAAAACTGTTTTTT	CAWSVAREKLFF
TRBV28	.	TRBJ2-7	.	TGTGCCAGCAGTGAGGCCGCCACCTACGAGCAGTACTTC	CASSEAATYEQYF
TRBV6-1	once	TRBJ1-1	.	TGTGCCAGCACGTTATATACGGGCGCTGAAGCTTTCTTT	CASTLYTGAEAFF
TRBV10-3	.	TRBJ1-1	TRBD1	TGTGCCATCAGCCTACAGGGGACCCTAGCGGAGGCTTTCTTT	CAISLQGTLAEAFF
TRBV15	.	TRBJ2-7	TRBD2	TGTGCCACCAGCAGACTAGCGGGGCTTTACGAGCAGTACTTC	CATSRLAGLYEQYF
TRBV9	.	TRBJ2-5	.	TGTGCCAGCAGCGTAGCTACTAGGGGGGAGACCCAGTACTTC	CASSVATRGETQYF
TRBV28	.	TRBJ1-2	TRBD1	TGTGCCAGCAGCATCGCAAGGACAGGGTTAGATAACTATGGCTACACCTTC	CASSIARTGLDNYGYTF
TRBV7-9	.	TRBJ2-5	.	TGTGCCAGCAGCTCTCTTGGGGGCTACCAAGAGACCCAGTACTTC	CASSSLGGYQETQYF
TRBV4-1	.	TRBJ2-5	TRBD2	TGCGCCAGCAGCCAAGGACTAGCGGGAGTAGAGACCCAGTACTTC	CASSQGLAGVETQYF
TRBV5-1	few	TRBJ1-1	.	TGCGCCAGCAGCTTGGTTGGTCGGTCTAGAGCTTTCTTT	CASSLVGRSRAFF
TRBV27	.	TRBJ1-4	TRBD1	TGTGCCAGCGCCCCGAGGCGGGACAGGGGTTTGGCTAATGAAAAACTGTTTTTT	CASAPRRDRGLANEKLFF
TRBV11-2	.	TRBJ2-2	.	TGTGCCAGCAGATTAATAGGGGGGAGCACCGGGGAGCTGTTTTTT	CASRLIGGSTGELFF
TRBV5-6	.	TRBJ1-1	TRBD1	TGTGCCAGCAGCGTACACGGGACAGGGCAGCCAGCTTTCTTT	CASSVHGTGQPAFF
TRBV19	.	TRBJ1-5	TRBD1	TGTGCCAGTAAGCGAGTGGCCGACAGGGTGGTTGAGCCCCAGCATTTT	CASKRVADRVVEPQHF
TRBV28	.	TRBJ2-2	.	TGTGCCAGCAGTGCTATACGGCCCGGGGAGCTGTTTTTT	CASSAIRPGELFF
TRBV7-9	.	TRBJ2-1	TRBD2	TGTGCCAGCAGCCGGACTAGCGGCTCCTACAATGAGCAGTTCTTC	CASSRTSGSYNEQFF
TRBV5-8	.	TRBJ1-4	TRBD1	TGTGCCAGCAGCTTGGACAGGGGTGGGGTTAATGAAAAACTGTTTTTT	CASSLDRGGVNEKLFF
TRBV28	.	TRBJ1-5	.	TGTGCCAGCAGTTTTGAGACTTTGTATCAGCCCCAGCATTTT	CASSFETLYQPQHF
TRBV7-2	.	TRBJ2-1	.	TGTGCCAGCAGCTTAGCGCGGGCTTCGGATGAGCAGTTCTTC	CASSLARASDEQFF
TRBV5-1	.	TRBJ2-2	.	TGCGCCAGCAGCTTATCTACGGGAAACGTTCCCGGGGAGCTGTTTTTT	CASSLSTGNVPGELFF
TRBV5-4	once	TRBJ2-1	TRBD2	TGTGCCAGCAGCTTGGGTGGGACTACAAACATCAATGAGCAGTTCTTC	CASSLGGTTNINEQFF
TRBV5-1	few	TRBJ1-4	.	TGCGCCAGCAGCTTGGGGGGCGCAACTAATGAAAAACTGTTTTTT	CASSLGGATNEKLFF
TRBV11-2	once	TRBJ2-7	.	TGTGCCAGCAGTTCCGACCTAATATCCTACGAGCAGTACTTC	CASSSDLISYEQYF
TRBV5-8	.	TRBJ2-7	.	TGTGCCAGCAGCCGCAACTACGAGCAGTACTTC	CASSRNYEQYF
TRBV4-1	once	TRBJ2-3	.	TGCGCCAGCAGCCAACTGTGGTGGGATACGCAGTATTTT	CASSQLWWDTQYF
TRBV7-9	once	TRBJ2-3	TRBD1	TGTGCCAGCAGCTTAGATAGGGGACAGCTCACAGATACGCAGTATTTT	CASSLDRGQLTDTQYF
TRBV9	.	TRBJ2-1	TRBD2	TGTGCCAGCAGCGTAGTCCCTAGCGGGAGATACTCCTACAATGAGCAGTTCTTC	CASSVVPSGRYSYNEQFF
TRBV30	few	TRBJ1-5	.	TGTGCCTGGAGGGGACAACTCAATCAGCCCCAGCATTTT	CAWRGQLNQPQHF
TRBV5-1	.	TRBJ1-1	.	TGCGCCAGCAGCTCAATTTCGACAGGGAACACTGAAGCTTTCTTT	CASSSISTGNTEAFF
TRBV9	.	TRBJ2-1	.	TGTGCCAGCAGCTCCCTATACAATGAGCAGTTCTTC	CASSSLYNEQFF
TRBV30	.	TRBJ2-5	.	TGTGCCTGGGACGCACAGGGTGGGGGTGAGACCCAGTACTTC	CAWDAQGGGETQYF
TRBV6-5	.	TRBJ2-7	.	TGTGCCAGCAGGACTCCGGGACCCCACTACGAGCAGTACTTC	CASRTPGPHYEQYF
TRBV29-1	.	TRBJ2-5	.	TGCAGCGTTGTGGGCACAGAAGAGACCCAGTACTTC	CSVVGTEETQYF
TRBV2	.	TRBJ2-5	TRBD1	TGTGCCAGCAGGGTCGGACAGGGGCGGGAGACCCAGTACTTC	CASRVGQGRETQYF
TRBV18	.	TRBJ1-1	.	TGTGCCAGCTCACCACCGGGCAGGGCGAACACTGAAGCTTTCTTT	CASSPPGRANTEAFF